This TCR beta chain was observed in a study of T cell responses to AZD1222 COVID-19 vaccine. Study-wide results and caveats: Every sample of the repertoires postdated the peak T cell response.

Sequencing was performed with immunoSEQ multiplex PCR; in TCRdb, only in-frame clones are kept and a portion is missing. The sample shows 150,000 to 200,000 clones, 90% to 95% of them seen only once. Notes on this clone: What it binds is not known.

This CDR3 comprises 14 residues. V was cut by 6 bases and J by 4 bases, with 16 bases left in between. CDR1 is SGHRS and CDR2 is YFSETQ in the germline V gene. This chain links TRBV5-1 with TRBJ1-1; possible D gene TRBD1, 6 bases. This TCR derives from an adult who received the AZD1222 COVID-19 vaccine. Sequencing was performed on peripheral blood, taken 28 days after the second AZD1222 dose. CDR3 residues: CASTLGGGLTEAFF. The CDR3 DNA reads as TGCGCCAGCACCCTCGGGGGGGGCCTCACTGAAGCTTTCTTT.